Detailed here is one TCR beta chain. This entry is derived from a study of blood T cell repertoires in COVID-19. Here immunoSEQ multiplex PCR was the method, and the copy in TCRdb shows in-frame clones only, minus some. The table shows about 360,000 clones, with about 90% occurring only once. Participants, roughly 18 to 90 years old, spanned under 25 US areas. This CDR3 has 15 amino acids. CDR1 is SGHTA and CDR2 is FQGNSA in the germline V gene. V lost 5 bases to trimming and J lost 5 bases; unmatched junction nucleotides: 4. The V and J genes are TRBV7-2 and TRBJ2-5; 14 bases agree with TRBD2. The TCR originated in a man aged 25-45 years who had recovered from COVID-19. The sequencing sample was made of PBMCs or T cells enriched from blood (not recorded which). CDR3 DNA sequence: TGTGCCAGCAGCCGGACTAGCGGGGGGATTGAGACCCAGTACTTC. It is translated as CASSRTSGGIETQYF.